A single sample gave rise to the 28 T cell receptor beta chains below, sequenced in a study of cytomegalovirus exposure and HLA in healthy donors (dated by TCRdb to 2016 to 2017). The library was made by the immunoSEQ multiplex PCR assay. A mixture of 60 forward primers for TCR Vbeta segments and 13 reverse primers for TCR Jbeta segments was used in the multiplex PCR. This immuneACCESS table, as held by TCRdb, lists in-frame sequences with V and J called but not all clones. Of the missing ones, under half trace to an unresolved V gene in checked studies; the others have no known cause. Counted in this sample were 110,000 or so clones; roughly two thirds of them appeared once. The ten top clones hold roughly 8.3% of the sample. Sequencing used PBMCs. Source of these receptors: a man aged 18 to 29 in good health and CMV-seropositive.

The V and J genes are TRBV27 and TRBJ2-7; a weak D match, TRBD2 (6 bases). Trimming took 3 bases from V and 0 from J, leaving 9 bases between them. CDR3 size: 14 residues. Germline V gives CDR1 MNHEY, CDR2 SMNVEV (reference sequence). CDR3 amino acids: CASSFVGSSYEQYF. The CDR3 DNA reads as TGTGCCAGCAGTTTTGTCGGGAGCTCCTACGAGCAGTACTTC.

The J gene is TRBJ2-1, the V gene TRBV5-1; maybe TRBD1 (6 bases). This CDR3 is built from 13 residues. V lost 5 bases to trimming and J lost 9 bases, with 15 bases between them. Germline V gene data show CDR1 as SGHRS and CDR2 as YFSETQ. The CDR3 sequence: CASSLFRGGEQFF. The DNA of the CDR3 is TGCGCCAGCAGTTTGTTCAGGGGTGGTGAGCAGTTCTTC.

V gene TRBV10-2 combines with J gene TRBJ2-2; the D gene is possibly TRBD1 (6 bases). Germline values: CDR1 WSHSY, CDR2 SAAADI. The CDR3 is 14 amino acids. With 3 bases removed from V and 1 base from J, the gap between germline ends came to 6 bases. The CDR3 DNA reads as TGCGCCAGCAGTGAACAGGGGAACACCGGGGAGCTGTTTTTT. It encodes CASSEQGNTGELFF.

The V gene is TRBV6-5, the J gene TRBJ1-5; possible D gene TRBD1, 5 bases. The CDR3 is 13 amino acids. Germline V CDR1 and CDR2: MNHEY, SVGAGI. The V and J ends lost 7 bases and 6 bases respectively, with 13 bases between them. The CDR3 here is CASNPGSVQPQHF. The CDR3 DNA sequence: TGTGCCAGCAACCCAGGGTCGGTTCAGCCCCAGCATTTT.

The chain has TRBV27 and TRBJ2-7, with D perhaps matching TRBD2 (5 bases). The V and J ends lost 5 bases and 6 bases respectively, with 14 bases between them. CDR3 length equals 13 residues. Germline V gene sequence: CDR1 MNHEY, CDR2 SMNVEV (reference sequence). Here the CDR3 DNA reads TGTGCCAGCAGTCCGCGAGGGTTGGGCGAGCAGTACGTC. It yields the protein CASSPRGLGEQYV.

The chain uses TRBV4-1 and TRBJ1-2; tentatively, D is TRBD1 (5 bases). The ends were cut back, 2 bases at V and 5 bases at J, with 12 bases in the middle. CDR3 length: 14 residues. CDR1 MGHRA and CDR2 YSYEKL come from the germline V gene. The CDR3 sequence is CASSQRGWGYGYTF. For the CDR3, the DNA is TGCGCCAGCAGCCAACGGGGGTGGGGGTATGGCTACACCTTC.

This clone was recorded a few times. The chain carries TRBV6-5 and TRBJ2-1; D may be TRBD1 (7 bases). The CDR3 spans 15 residues. Trimming removed 6 bases from V and 2 bases from J, with 14 bases in between. Germline V CDR1 and CDR2: MNHEY, SVGAGI. CDR3 in DNA: TGTGCCAGCAGGGCAGGGGGGAGCGCCTACAATGAGCAGTTCTTC. Its translation: CASRAGGSAYNEQFF.

This clone has only a few counts. J is TRBJ2-5 and V is TRBV4-1; 9 bases are shared with TRBD2. The CDR3 spans 14 residues. CDR1 MGHRA and CDR2 YSYEKL come from the germline V gene. After removal of 11 bases from V and 1 base from J, the junction contained 8 bases not matched to a gene. The CDR3 spells CAHGVAGAQETQYF. In DNA form, the CDR3 reads TGCGCCCACGGGGTAGCGGGAGCCCAAGAGACCCAGTACTTC.

This clone was counted a single time. This chain joins TRBV7-8 and TRBJ1-6, with TRBD1 as a possible D gene (5 bases). Trimming took off 4 bases at V and 0 bases at J, with 19 bases between the two ends. The germline CDR1 and CDR2 sequences are SGHVS and FQNEAQ. The length of the CDR3 is 19 residues. Written as DNA, the CDR3 is TGTGCCAGCAGCTCATTCTGGGGCAGGCAGAGCTCCTATAATTCACCCCTCCACTTT. Translating it yields CASSSFWGRQSSYNSPLHF. Together with reference TRBV7-8 and TRBJ1-6, the CDR3 gives the full variable domain: GAGVSQSPRYKVAKRGQDVALRCDPISGHVSLFWYQQALGQGPEFLTYFQNEAQLDKSGLPSDRFFAERPEGSVSTLKIQRTQQEDSAVYLCASSSFWGRQSSYNSPLHFGNGTRLTVT.

In this sample, this clone turned up once. The chain carries TRBV30 and TRBJ1-1, with D possibly being TRBD1 (5 bases). This CDR3 has 13 amino acids. V shed 4 bases and J shed 6 bases, with 15 bases lying between them. Germline CDR1 GTSNPN, CDR2 SVGIG (reference sequence). The CDR3: CAWNPSGGPEAFF. The CDR3, as DNA: TGTGCCTGGAACCCCTCCGGGGGACCTGAAGCTTTCTTT.

The chain employs TRBV14 and TRBJ1-2, with a weak D call TRBD1 (5 bases). This CDR3 spans 14 amino acids. The germline V and J ends were trimmed by 5 bases and 5 bases, with 15 bases remaining between them. Germline loops: CDR1 SGHDN, CDR2 FVKESK. The chain's CDR3 is CASSEDAGPYGYTF. CDR3 sequence (DNA): TGTGCCAGCAGCGAGGACGCAGGGCCGTATGGCTACACCTTC. The full variable domain, rest sourced from reference TRBV14 and TRBJ1-2, is EAGVTQFPSHSVIEKGQTVTLRCDPISGHDNLYWYRRVMGKEIKFLLHFVKESKQDESGMPNNRFLAERTGGTYSTLKVQPAELEDSGVYFCASSEDAGPYGYTFGSGTRLTVV.

The genes are TRBV15 and TRBJ2-5, with D tentatively TRBD1 (7 bases). Trimming left V 4 bases short and J 5 bases short, with 14 bases between. The V gene's germline CDR1 is LNHNV and CDR2 YYDKDF (reference sequence). The length of the CDR3 is 14 residues. The CDR3 coding sequence is TGTGCCACCAGCAATCCAGGGGGGTCGGAGACCCAGTACTTC. It specifies CATSNPGGSETQYF.

V usage is TRBV5-6 and J usage is TRBJ2-5, with D hard to call. The DNA end is a closer match to TRBJ2-7, so the J assignment may be wrong. In germline, CDR1 is SGHDT, CDR2 YYEEEE. This CDR3 is built from 13 residues. CDR3 region: CASSFITAYEQYF. CDR3 sequence (DNA): TGTGCCAGCAGCTTTATAACAGCCTACGAGCAGTACTTC.

The chain employs TRBV11-2 and TRBJ1-2; D uncertain. The germline V gene has CDR1 SGHAT and CDR2 FQNNGV. V was trimmed by 0 bases and J by 10 bases, leaving 9 bases between them. The CDR3 is made up of 12 amino acids. CDR3 nucleotides: TGTGCCAGCAGCTTAGATCGGGAGATCTACACCTTC. It specifies CASSLDREIYTF.

V usage is TRBV15 and J usage is TRBJ2-7; 9 bases are a match to TRBD1. Germline CDR1 and CDR2: LNHNV and YYDKDF (reference sequence). With V trimmed by 4 bases and J by 0 bases, 7 bases remained unmatched. This CDR3 contains 16 residues. CDR3 sequence reads: CATSNFGQGNSYEQYF. The CDR3 DNA is TGTGCCACCAGCAACTTCGGACAGGGGAACTCCTACGAGCAGTACTTC.

V usage is TRBV9 and J usage is TRBJ1-4, with TRBD1 matching over 7 bases. The germline V gene has CDR1 SGDLS and CDR2 YYNGEE. V was clipped by 3 bases and J by 5 bases; unmatched bases: 10. The CDR3 is made up of 16 amino acids. The CDR3 coding sequence is TGTGCCAGCAGCGCAAAGACAGGGTCGAGGAATGAAAAACTGTTTTTT. It specifies CASSAKTGSRNEKLFF.

The J gene is TRBJ2-7, the V gene TRBV4-1; 8 bases map to TRBD1. Unmatched junction bases numbered 3, after V lost 0 bases and J lost 2 bases. The CDR3 is 15 amino acids. Germline-derived CDR1 and CDR2 are MGHRA and YSYEKL. CDR3 residues: CASSQEDRDAYEQYF. CDR3 bases: TGCGCCAGCAGCCAAGAGGACAGGGATGCCTACGAGCAGTACTTC.

The chain couples TRBV27 to TRBJ1-3; D perhaps matches TRBD1 (6 bases). Per the germline V gene, CDR1 is MNHEY and CDR2 is SMNVEV (reference sequence). V shed 4 bases and J shed 9 bases, with 16 bases lying between them. The CDR3 covers 14 residues. The CDR3 protein is CASSWDIRGSTIYF. The CDR3 DNA sequence: TGTGCCAGCAGTTGGGACATCCGAGGGAGCACCATATATTTT.

The CDR3 nucleotides are TGCAGCGTTGGGGACAGAACCACTGAAGCTTTCTTT. This encodes CSVGDRTTEAFF. V and J are TRBV29-1 and TRBJ1-1; 7 nucleotides match TRBD1. Per the germline V gene, CDR1 is SQVTM and CDR2 is ANQGSEA. CDR3 length: 12 residues. Trimming at V came to 4 bases and at J to 4 bases, leaving 3 bases not matched to a gene.

This clone was counted only a few times. DNA for the CDR3: TGTGCCAGTAGTAGGACTAGCGGGGGGGAGACCCAGTACTTC. It yields the protein CASSRTSGGETQYF. J is TRBJ2-5 and V is TRBV19, with 14 bases lining up with TRBD2. With 4 bases clipped from V and 5 bases from J, the junction kept 0 bases outside the gene matches. The CDR3 has 14 residues. Per germline, CDR1 LNHDA and CDR2 SQIVND (reference sequence). Complete variable domain (other parts from reference TRBV19 and TRBJ2-5): DGGITQSPKYLFRKEGQNVTLSCEQNLNHDAMYWYRQDPGQGLRLIYYSQIVNDFQKGDIAEGYSVSREKKESFPLTVTSAQKNPTAFYLCASSRTSGGETQYFGPGTRLLVL.

The rearrangement links TRBV27 to TRBJ2-6; D not resolved. CDR3 length equals 13 residues. Germline CDR1 reads MNHEY; CDR2 reads SMNVEV (reference sequence). Trimming stripped 6 bases from V and 6 bases from J, with 9 bases between. As DNA, the CDR3 is TGTGCCAGCAGCATGACTGAGGCCAACGTCCTGACTTTC. It specifies CASSMTEANVLTF.

This clone was recorded a few times. The chain links TRBV5-1 to TRBJ1-2; 8 bases align to TRBD1. Per germline, CDR1 SGHRS and CDR2 YFSETQ. The ends lost 4 bases at V and 3 bases at J; junction bases unmatched: 5. The CDR3 extends over 14 amino acids. The CDR3 nucleotides read TGCGCCAGCAGCGATCAGGGGGCGGACTATGGCTACACCTTC. This sequence encodes CASSDQGADYGYTF.

The gene calls are TRBV20-1 and TRBJ1-2; a weak D match, TRBD1 (6 bases). The CDR3 covers 11 residues. The V gene's germline CDR1 is DFQATT and CDR2 SNEGSKA (reference sequence). V was clipped by 4 bases and J by 6 bases, with 9 bases between them. CDR3 amino acids: CSANRADGYTF. The DNA of the CDR3 is TGCAGTGCTAACAGGGCTGATGGCTACACCTTC.

This clone showed up just a few times. CDR3 in amino acids: CASGKWTSGEDTQYF. The CDR3 region has the DNA TGCGCCAGCGGCAAATGGACTAGCGGGGAAGATACGCAGTATTTT. V usage is TRBV10-2 and J usage is TRBJ2-3, with 12 bases fitting TRBD2. The V segment lost 8 bases and the J segment 5 bases; nucleotides outside the gene matches: 8. The CDR3 runs 15 residues. Germline CDR1 and CDR2: WSHSY and SAAADI.

The gene calls are TRBV4-2 and TRBJ2-3, with 9 bases that match TRBD2. The CDR3 extends over 18 amino acids. Unmatched junction bases numbered 18, after V lost 0 bases and J lost 11 bases. CDR1 is LGHNA and CDR2 is YNFKEQ in the germline V gene. In DNA form, the CDR3 reads TGTGCCAGCAGCCAAGATACCCCTCTCGGGACTAGCCCGAGGGAGCAGTATTTT. Translated, it gives CASSQDTPLGTSPREQYF.

V and J are TRBV7-2 and TRBJ2-5; 12 positions match TRBD2. With 4 bases clipped from V and 2 bases from J, the junction kept 11 bases outside the gene matches. Germline V lookup: CDR1 SGHTA, CDR2 FQGNSA. The CDR3 runs 18 residues. CDR3 residues: CASSSGNLAGGKQETQYF. The CDR3, as DNA: TGTGCCAGCAGCTCGGGGAATCTAGCGGGGGGGAAGCAAGAGACCCAGTACTTC. The complete variable domain, with remaining parts taken from reference TRBV7-2 and TRBJ2-5, reads GAGVSQSPSNKVTEKGKDVELRCDPISGHTALYWYRQSLGQGLEFLIYFQGNSAPDKSGLPSDRFSAERTGGSVSTLTIQRTQQEDSAVYLCASSSGNLAGGKQETQYFGPGTRLLVL.

This chain uses TRBV2 with TRBJ2-7; a possible D gene is TRBD2 (7 bases). Germline V gives CDR1 SNHLY, CDR2 FYNNEI. V lost 3 bases and J lost 2, with 11 bases in between. The CDR3 has 14 residues. CDR3 in amino acids: CASSEGGAAYEQYF. The CDR3 coding sequence is TGTGCCAGCAGTGAGGGGGGGGCGGCCTACGAGCAGTACTTC.

The V gene is TRBV21-1, the J gene TRBJ2-7; the D call of TRBD1 is as the table states it, not checked on the DNA. TRBV21-1 is designated a pseudogene. This CDR3 contains 18 residues. The CDR3 nucleotides read TGTGCCAGCAGCAAAGGCGGTTTGCGGCAGGGGGCTTTGTACGAGCAGTACGTC. Encoded protein: CASSKGGLRQGALYEQYV.